This TCR beta chain was captured by sequencing in a study of PD-L1 blockade in urothelial cancer. Study-level background: Treatment start was followed by blood analysis at 3 weeks (second dose) and again at 6 weeks. The median number of T cells present in blood samples was 141,255.

The germline CDR1 and CDR2 sequences are WSHSY and SAAADI. The CDR3 sequence is 13 residues long. V lost 10 bases and J lost 4; bases outside the gene matches: 9. Locally advanced or metastatic urothelial carcinoma was diagnosed in the patients. The study collected 1 to 8 samples per patient, pretreatment and on-treatment. Using immunoSEQ multiplex PCR, the repertoire was profiled, and TCRdb retains in-frame clones only, with some absent. The sample yields about 41,000 clones, 65% to 85% seen once. The clonotype comes from a man aged 55 to 70 with urothelial cancer. The V and J genes are TRBV10-2 and TRBJ2-7, with TRBD1 matching over 8 bases. This specimen was PBMCs, taken around atezolizumab (anti-PD-L1) treatment. CDR3 sequence reads: CATKVRGLYEQYF. In DNA form, the CDR3 reads TGCGCCACCAAAGTCAGGGGGCTGTACGAGCAGTACTTC.